The clone carrying this T cell receptor (beta chain) has at least ten counts. An end of the junction differs from the germline gene, which may be a read error. Per sample, no less than 5 micrograms of total RNA were extracted. The data derive from a study of blood T cells in healthy people across ages. Through a sample-barcoded 5' primer and a J-beta primer mix, a second PCR was run for roughly 6 to 12 cycles. The template-switch adaptor was a 5' adaptor with 12 random nucleotides. It tagged each cDNA molecule. TCRdb fed the 5' RACE reads into MiXCR, producing one record per CDR3 protein. The table shows some 760,000 distinct CDR3 sequences, with 25% occurring only once. This CDR3 spans 15 amino acids. CDR1 is SGHRS, CDR2 YFSETQ, per germline. This sample also belongs to another study, concerning T cells of mothers and their children. As that study records: Thymic selection molds TCR recombination output in much the same way for related pairs as for unrelated pairs.

Sample: blood. The TCR originated in a boy younger than 18 in good health. The rearrangement links TRBV5-1 to TRBJ2-5, with TRBD2 matching 16 bases. The CDR3 is CASSPGLAGGETQYF. The CDR3 nucleotides are TGTGCCAGCAGCCCGGGACTAGCGGGAGGGGAGACCCAGTACTTC.